One sample yielded the 32 T cell receptor beta chains listed below, sequenced in a study of human T cells and chemical hapten exposure. Specified time point: patch test 3, about 24 weeks after DPC sensitization. Indicated treatment: therapeutic diphenylcyclopropenone sensitization with weekly scalp DPC. TCRdb passed the RACE reads through MiXCR, listing each CDR3 protein once. The sample lists 95,000 to 150,000 distinct CDR3 sequences, 11% occurring once. The sample was whole blood, taken in connection with sensitization to the hapten diphenylcyclopropenone (DPC). The origin of the receptors is a woman aged 45-59 years with alopecia areata. Some clones in this sample may be carry-over from other donors' samples.

In its sample, this clonotype was seen many times. V usage is TRBV6-5 and J usage is TRBJ2-7; D is perhaps TRBD1 (5 bases). CDR1 and CDR2 from the germline V gene are MNHEY and SVGAGI. The length of the CDR3 is 13 residues. Trimming took off 5 bases at V and 6 bases at J, with 14 bases between the two ends. This chain's CDR3 is CASSRPDQGEQYF. The CDR3 bases are TGTGCCAGCAGTAGGCCCGACCAGGGCGAGCAGTACTTC.

This clonotype was found many times. This chain joins TRBV20-1 and TRBJ1-5; 10 bases align to TRBD1. J was trimmed by 6 bases and V by 2 bases; bases with no gene match: 10. Looked up from germline, CDR1 is DFQATT and CDR2 is SNEGSKA (reference sequence). The CDR3 totals 16 residues. CDR3 bases: TGCAGTGCTAGACGACAGGGGGCCGGGGCCATTCAGCCCCAGCATTTT. Its protein product is CSARRQGAGAIQPQHF.

J is TRBJ1-2 and V is TRBV12-3 or TRBV12-4; 10 positions match TRBD1. The CDR3 is 15 amino acids. Losses at the gene ends were 4 bases for V and 4 bases for J; bases not matched to a gene: 6. Here the CDR3 DNA reads TGTGCCAGCAGTTCGCGACAGGGGGCGAGCTATGGCTACACCTTC. Translated, it gives CASSSRQGASYGYTF.

This chain links TRBV18 with TRBJ1-5; no reliable D call. This CDR3 region has 16 residues. V gave up 6 bases and J gave up 0 bases, with 15 bases separating them. Germline assignment: CDR1 KGHSH and CDR2 LQKENI. The CDR3 bases are TGTGCCAGCTCCCCTATTCCCGGCTATAGCAATCAGCCCCAGCATTTT. This encodes CASSPIPGYSNQPQHF.

The CDR3 sequence: CSARAGAKSADTQYF. The CDR3 nucleotides read TGCAGTGCTAGAGCCGGGGCCAAGAGCGCAGATACGCAGTATTTT. V usage is TRBV20-1 and J usage is TRBJ2-3; D might be TRBD1 or TRBD2, each matching 5 bases. The CDR3 totals 15 residues. CDR1 and CDR2 (germline): DFQATT, SNEGSKA (reference sequence). Trimming stripped 1 base from V and 4 bases from J, with 15 bases between.

Ten or more counts support this clonotype. The rearrangement links TRBV6-5 to TRBJ1-1; D remains unclear. Trimming shortened V by 6 bases and J by 1 base, and 9 bases separated the two germline ends. The germline gives CDR1 MNHEY, CDR2 SVGAGI. There are 13 residues in the CDR3. The CDR3 loop reads CASSPITNTEAFF. The CDR3 region has the DNA TGTGCCAGCAGCCCTATTACGAACACTGAAGCTTTCTTT.

This clonotype was detected ten times or more. The gene calls are TRBV12-3 or TRBV12-4 and TRBJ1-2, with TRBD1 matching over 9 bases. The V segment lost 6 bases and the J segment 10 bases; nucleotides outside the gene matches: 6. The CDR3 is 12 amino acids. In DNA, the CDR3 is TGTGCCAGCAGCTGGACAGGGGCGGCCTACACCTTC. This translates into CASSWTGAAYTF.

A few counts support this clonotype. The J gene is TRBJ2-1, the V gene TRBV9; 10 bases line up with TRBD2. Trimming at V came to 4 bases and at J to 8 bases, leaving 21 bases not matched to a gene. Germline CDR1 is SGDLS and CDR2 is YYNGEE. The CDR3 loop spans 19 amino acids. The DNA for the CDR3 is TGTGCCAGCAGCTCCCGGGGGGCGAGCGGGAGGGCCACGGGGGATGAGCAGTTCTTC. Its translation is CASSSRGASGRATGDEQFF.

CDR3 sequence (DNA): TGCAGCGTTCGGACAGGGGTTAATGAAAAACTGTTTTTT. Translated: CSVRTGVNEKLFF. The rearrangement uses TRBV29-1 and TRBJ1-4; 9 bases are a match to TRBD1. Per the germline V gene, CDR1 is SQVTM and CDR2 is ANQGSEA. The CDR3 runs 13 residues. The junction had 2 bases not matched to a gene; V was cut back by 5 bases and J by 4 bases. The complete variable domain, with remaining parts taken from reference TRBV29-1 and TRBJ1-4, reads SAVISQKPSRDICQRGTSLTIQCQVDSQVTMMFWYRQQPGQSLTLIATANQGSEATYESGFVIDKFPISRPNLTFSTLTVSNMSPEDSSIYLCSVRTGVNEKLFFGSGTQLSVL.

This clonotype was counted only a few times. The J gene is TRBJ2-1, the V gene TRBV29-1, with D tentatively TRBD1 (6 bases). The CDR3 runs 15 residues. V was cut by 1 base and J by 4 bases, with 14 bases left in between. The germline CDR1 and CDR2 sequences are SQVTM and ANQGSEA. The CDR3 here is CSVEVPRTEYNEQFF. Written as DNA, the CDR3 is TGCAGCGTTGAAGTCCCTCGGACAGAGTACAATGAGCAGTTCTTC.

This clonotype was seen just once. The chain recombines TRBV2 with TRBJ2-3, with D perhaps TRBD1 or TRBD2 (5 bases each). Trimming took off 5 bases at V and 4 bases at J, with 13 bases between the two ends. Germline V gene lookup returns CDR1 SNHLY and CDR2 FYNNEI. This CDR3 spans 14 amino acids. CDR3 sequence (DNA): TGTGCCAGCAGTTCCGGGACCGCCTCAGATACGCAGTATTTT. It translates to CASSSGTASDTQYF. Full variable domain (remainder filled in from reference TRBV2 and TRBJ2-3): EPEVTQTPSHQVTQMGQEVILRCVPISNHLYFYWYRQILGQKVEFLVSFYNNEISEKSEIFDDQFSVERPDGSNFTLKIRSTKLEDSAMYFCASSSGTASDTQYFGPGTRLTVL.

A few counts support this clonotype. The V call is TRBV30, the J call TRBJ1-1; TRBD1 matches at 8 bases. J gave up 3 bases and V 1 base, and 7 bases lay outside the gene matches. Germline loops: CDR1 GTSNPN, CDR2 SVGIG (reference sequence). The CDR3 has 15 residues. The CDR3 DNA reads TGTGCCTGGAGTGGGATTTACAGGGGGGACACTGAAGCTTTCTTT. It yields the protein CAWSGIYRGDTEAFF.

The chain uses TRBV27 and TRBJ2-7, with TRBD1 matching over 7 bases. Germline trimming cut 5 bases from V and 2 bases from J; bases unmatched to any gene: 6. Germline values: CDR1 MNHEY, CDR2 SMNVEV (reference sequence). This CDR3 spans 14 amino acids. The CDR3 spells CASSGTGTAYEQYF. CDR3 bases: TGTGCCAGCAGTGGAACCGGGACAGCCTACGAGCAGTACTTC.

This clonotype came up many times. The chain couples TRBV20-1 to TRBJ2-1, with 11 bases matching TRBD2. The CDR3 length is 15 residues. The V gene end was trimmed by 0 bases and the J gene end by 6 bases; junction bases not matched to a gene: 4. In germline, CDR1 is DFQATT, CDR2 SNEGSKA (reference sequence). CDR3 sequence reads: CSARDWLAGGNEQFF. The CDR3 region has the DNA TGCAGTGCTAGAGATTGGCTAGCGGGAGGCAATGAGCAGTTCTTC.

The sample holds a few counts of this clonotype. This rearrangement joins TRBV25-1 to TRBJ2-1; D gene ambiguous. V was pared by 6 bases and J by 6 bases, with 15 bases between. The CDR3 is 14 amino acids. Germline assignment: CDR1 MGHDK and CDR2 SYGVNS. CDR3 region: CASSPELTGNEQFF. Written as DNA, the CDR3 is TGTGCCAGCAGCCCCGAGTTGACGGGCAATGAGCAGTTCTTC.

This clonotype was seen many times. The gene calls are TRBV21-1 and TRBJ2-5; the table's D gene call, TRBD2, was not cross checked with the DNA. TRBV21-1 is flagged as a pseudogene. The CDR3 runs to 16 residues. This CDR3 reads CASSKNGPTDGGGQYF. The CDR3 DNA reads TGTGCCAGCAGCAAAAACGGCCCAACTGACGGGGGAGGCCAGTACTTC.

The V call is TRBV9, the J call TRBJ2-1, with 8 bases fitting TRBD1. V lost 2 bases, J lost 0 bases, and 13 bases stayed unmatched. Germline lookup yields CDR1 SGDLS and CDR2 YYNGEE. The CDR3 has 19 amino acids. The CDR3 DNA is TGTGCCAGCAGCGTTGGGACAGGCCTGGGCCTCAGCTCCTACAATGAGCAGTTCTTC. As protein: CASSVGTGLGLSSYNEQFF.

This chain connects TRBV20-1 to TRBJ2-7; 11 bases line up with TRBD2. After removal of 5 bases from V and 2 bases from J, the junction contained 2 bases not matched to a gene. This CDR3 is built from 13 residues. Germline V gives CDR1 DFQATT, CDR2 SNEGSKA (reference sequence). The CDR3 sequence is CSALAGGAYEQYF. The CDR3 DNA reads TGCAGTGCTTTAGCGGGAGGGGCCTACGAGCAGTACTTC.

This clonotype has at least ten counts. The V and J genes are TRBV9 and TRBJ2-3; 10 bases map to TRBD2. V trimming: 4 bases; J trimming: 4 bases; junction bases outside the gene matches: 24. Germline CDR1 SGDLS, CDR2 YYNGEE. The length of the CDR3 is 21 residues. The CDR3 DNA sequence: TGTGCCAGCAGCCCACCTCTGTCGGCTAGCGGGGGCCAAAAAGGGTCAGATACGCAGTATTTT. Residues: CASSPPLSASGGQKGSDTQYF.

This clonotype was detected a few times. The CDR3 protein is CASSSILTDHGYTF. The CDR3 nucleotides read TGTGCCAGCAGCTCCATCTTGACGGACCATGGCTACACCTTC. V usage is TRBV6-6 and J usage is TRBJ1-2; the D is unclear. Trimming removed 6 bases from V and 6 bases from J, with 17 bases in between. CDR1 and CDR2 from the germline V gene are MNHNY and SVGAGI (reference sequence). CDR3 length: 14 residues.

The chain has TRBV29-1 and TRBJ2-7; D may correspond to TRBD1 or TRBD2 (5 bases each). This CDR3 has 13 residues. V was pared by 4 bases and J by 4 bases, with 14 bases between. Germline V gene lookup returns CDR1 SQVTM and CDR2 ANQGSEA. The CDR3 DNA reads as TGCAGCGTTGTCGGGACGGATGATTACGAGCAGTACTTC. Protein sequence: CSVVGTDDYEQYF.

This clonotype came up a few times. This chain uses TRBV28 with TRBJ1-5; the D gene is possibly TRBD1 (6 bases). Germline CDR1 reads MDHEN; CDR2 reads SYDVKM. Trimming took off 11 bases at V and 5 bases at J, with 13 bases between the two ends. There are 12 residues in the CDR3. The CDR3: CALGGGYQPQHF. The CDR3 coding sequence is TGTGCCCTGGGAGGGGGGTATCAGCCCCAGCATTTT.

About this clonotype: This may stem from a read error, because a much larger clone lies one nucleotide away. The V and J genes are TRBV11-1 and TRBJ2-5; D unclear. The V gene lost 4 bases and the J gene lost 1 base, with 7 bases spanning the gap. The CDR3 covers 13 residues. CDR1 SGHAT and CDR2 FQDESV come from the germline V gene (reference sequence). The CDR3: CASSCEFQETQYF. CDR3 DNA sequence: TGTGCCAGCAGCTGTGAGTTCCAAGAGACCCAGTACTTC.

There are many counts of this clonotype. The chain carries TRBV6-5 and TRBJ1-2; 7 nucleotides match TRBD1. The germline gives CDR1 MNHEY, CDR2 SVGAGI. V lost 6 bases, J lost 4 bases, and 5 bases stayed unmatched. This CDR3 comprises 13 residues. The CDR3, as DNA: TGTGCCAGCAGCCAGGACAGGTCCTATGGCTACACCTTC. This translates into CASSQDRSYGYTF.

The chain uses TRBV7-2 and TRBJ2-7; D is unresolved. Trimming cost V 3 bases and J 5 bases, with 17 bases left between them. The CDR3 extends over 15 amino acids. Germline loops: CDR1 SGHTA, CDR2 FQGNSA. CDR3 DNA: TGTGCCAGCAGCTTTATGACACCGCCTATACACGAGCAGTACTTC. Protein product: CASSFMTPPIHEQYF.

This clonotype was counted many times. The rearrangement uses TRBV10-3 and TRBJ2-7; 7 positions agree with TRBD1. The CDR3 has 12 amino acids. Germline V gene data show CDR1 as ENHRY and CDR2 as SYGVKD. J lost 2 bases, V lost 8 bases, and 3 bases had no gene match. CDR3 in DNA: TGTGCCATCGGGCAGGGGGCCTACGAGCAGTACTTC. Translated: CAIGQGAYEQYF.

This chain joins TRBV20-1 and TRBJ1-5, with D uncertain. V was pared by 5 bases and J by 1 base, with 9 bases between. The germline gives CDR1 DFQATT, CDR2 SNEGSKA (reference sequence). The CDR3 is 13 residues long. CDR3 region: CSAVLGSNQPQHF. DNA for the CDR3: TGCAGTGCTGTCTTGGGAAGCAATCAGCCCCAGCATTTT.

This clonotype was seen more than once but under ten times. The chain is built from TRBV6-5 and TRBJ2-5; the match to TRBD2 covers 7 bases. The length of the CDR3 is 13 residues. The V gene end was trimmed by 8 bases and the J gene end by 5 bases; junction bases not matched to a gene: 8. In germline, CDR1 is MNHEY, CDR2 SVGAGI. The CDR3 nucleotides read TGTGCCAGCTTGAAGGCGGGAGAGGAGACCCAGTACTTC. As protein: CASLKAGEETQYF.

This clonotype was seen ten or more times. CDR3 in DNA: TGTGCCAGCAGTGGGACAGCCTACGAGCAGTACTTC. It specifies CASSGTAYEQYF. The V gene is TRBV2, the J gene TRBJ2-7; weak D call: TRBD1 (6 bases). The CDR3 covers 12 residues. CDR1 is SNHLY, CDR2 FYNNEI, per germline. Trimming removed 4 bases from V and 2 bases from J, with 6 bases in between.

The chain uses TRBV5-4 and TRBJ2-1; a weak D match, TRBD1 (5 bases). The ends were cut back, 10 bases at V and 8 bases at J, with 13 bases in the middle. Germline-derived CDR1 and CDR2 are SGHNT and YYREEE (reference sequence). The CDR3 covers 11 residues. DNA of the CDR3: TGTGCCGCCGGAAGGGGCGATGAGCAGTTCTTC. Protein product: CAAGRGDEQFF.

This clonotype appeared many times. V and J are TRBV29-1 and TRBJ2-4; perhaps TRBD2 as D (5 bases). CDR3 size: 14 residues. Germline loops: CDR1 SQVTM, CDR2 ANQGSEA. The V and J ends lost 0 bases and 9 bases respectively, with 15 bases between them. The CDR3 DNA follows: TGCAGCGTTGAAGAGCGAGGGTATGAGGGCATTCAGTACTTC. Its translation is CSVEERGYEGIQYF.

This clonotype was picked up a small number of times. V and J are TRBV6-1 and TRBJ2-1, with D possibly TRBD1 on 5 matching bases. This CDR3 spans 11 amino acids. V gave up 4 bases and J gave up 10 bases, with 8 bases separating them. Germline loops: CDR1 MNHNS, CDR2 SASEGT. The CDR3 bases are TGTGCCAGCAGTGCCAGGGTAGAGCAGTTCTTC. Its translation: CASSARVEQFF.